This T cell receptor (beta chain) was identified during a study of T-cell memory formation after mild COVID-19. Study-level background: The TCR clusters were mostly specific to one donor. Points from the study as a whole: Those CD4+ clones that contracted were mainly in CM and EM (CD8+ ones in EMRA). Memory sampled before infection contained some responding clones, suggesting cross-reactive memory joined. The authors did not confirm SARS-CoV-2 specificity of second-wave clones peaking day 37.

This CDR3 spans 13 amino acids. The V and J ends lost 4 bases and 8 bases, in that order; junction bases with no gene match: 5. CDR1 and CDR2 from the germline V gene are SGHNT and YYREEE (reference sequence). TCRdb itself ran the 5' RACE reads through MiXCR, one entry per CDR3 protein. The profile shows over 350,000 distinct CDR3 sequences, more than 20% of them singletons. This clonotype was counted only a few times. The antigen is undetermined. The specimen was PBMCs or a T cell subset sorted from them (not recorded which). The receptor comes from an adult woman who had mild COVID-19 (a few samples of this study predate the infection). Cell type and time point are not known. J is TRBJ1-2 and V is TRBV5-4; 10 nucleotides agree with TRBD1. The CDR3: CASSRDRGWGYTF. CDR3 nucleotide sequence: TGTGCCAGCAGCCGGGACAGGGGTTGGGGCTACACCTTC.